Listed below are T cell receptor beta chains from one sample, sequenced in a study of beta chain features in type 1 diabetes. Generated by immunoSEQ multiplex PCR, the TCRdb table keeps only in-frame clones and is missing some. The repertoire holds 500,000 to 850,000 clones, more than 12% seen once, with 0.03% to 0.045% in the top ten. Sequencing was performed on naive CD4+ T cells from blood. The receptors come from a man aged 18 to 29 with type 1 diabetes. Both conserved end residues are trimmed from each CDR3.

j_gene | v_gene | CDR3aa
TRBJ2-7 | TRBV18 | ASSPSAGVDEQY
TRBJ1-2 | TRBV9 | ASSVGLGLNYGYT
TRBJ1-2 | TRBV9 | ASSVGQGNYGYT
TRBJ1-1 | TRBV6-5 | ASSYEQARKAF
TRBJ2-5 | TRBV10-3 | AISDSLETQY
TRBJ2-7 | TRBV5-1 | ATGLANSNEQY
TRBJ2-7 | TRBV20-1 | SARGDYEQY
TRBJ2-3 | TRBV7-9 | ASSVPNREGTDTQY
TRBJ2-7 | TRBV2 | ASSGTDAGNIGQY
TRBJ1-2 | TRBV30 | ACLPGGYGYT
TRBJ1-5 | TRBV9 | ASSAGGYSNQPQH
TRBJ2-1 | TRBV7-2 | ASSDLWTSGRRDEQF
TRBJ1-1 | TRBV10-3 | AISESGQGLTLEAF
TRBJ1-3 | TRBV30 | AWTAELGRNTIY
TRBJ2-2 | TRBV4-1 | ASSPTRPNTGELF
TRBJ2-3 | TRBV9 | ASSLTPGPLTDTQY
TRBJ1-1 | TRBV18 | ASSPSGKNTEAF
TRBJ1-5 | TRBV5-1 | ASSLGWSDQPQH
TRBJ1-5 | TRBV18 | ASSPARDSPQH
TRBJ2-7 | TRBV6-5 | ASSYSTVAGVNEQY